This TCR beta chain was observed in a study of cytomegalovirus exposure and HLA in healthy donors. Study findings and constraints: TCR clusters originating in the first cohort tended to co-occur in the 120 validation repertoires, according to a later analysis.

Libraries were prepared by immunoSEQ multiplex PCR; TCRdb keeps only in-frame clonotypes and omits some of them. The data hold fewer than 120,000 clones, with roughly 89% observed a single time. Concerning this clone: The antigen is unknown.

The germline V and J ends were trimmed by 7 bases and 2 bases, with 6 bases remaining between them. CDR1 and CDR2 from the germline V gene are SGDLS and YYNGEE. This CDR3 has 11 amino acids. This chain uses TRBV9 with TRBJ1-1; D gene unclear. This clonotype was obtained from a woman younger than 35 in good health and CMV-seronegative. Sequenced input: PBMCs. The CDR3 bases are TGTGCCAGCGGAGGAAACACTGAAGCTTTCTTT. Protein product: CASGGNTEAFF.